The 23 T cell receptor beta chains below come from one sample, sequenced in a study of cytomegalovirus exposure and HLA in healthy donors. PCR used 60 Vbeta primers and 13 Jbeta primers. Only in-frame clones appear in the TCRdb table, and some are missing; sequencing was by immunoSEQ multiplex PCR. The sample has 150,000 to 200,000 clones, about 62% seen once. Material for sequencing was PBMCs. These receptor sequences come from a man between 35 and 55 years old in good health and CMV-seronegative.

The chain recombines TRBV18 with TRBJ2-7, with D possibly being TRBD2 (6 bases). This CDR3 region has 14 residues. The germline V gene encodes CDR1 KGHSH and CDR2 LQKENI. V lost 3 bases to trimming and J lost 2 bases, with 11 bases between them. The CDR3 DNA follows: TGTGCCAGCTCACCCCCGGGAGTACCCTACGAGCAGTACTTC. This translates into CASSPPGVPYEQYF.

The rearrangement uses TRBV6-6 and TRBJ2-3, with D perhaps matching TRBD1 (5 bases). Looked up from germline, CDR1 is MNHNY and CDR2 is SVGAGI (reference sequence). There are 16 residues in the CDR3. V was pared by 6 bases and J by 0 bases, with 16 bases between. CDR3 in DNA: TGTGCCAGCAGGCCATTAATAGGGGAAAGCACAGATACGCAGTATTTT. It encodes CASRPLIGESTDTQYF.

The V gene is TRBV30, the J gene TRBJ2-1; D gene uncertain. Trimming took off 8 bases at V and 1 base at J, with 6 bases between the two ends. In germline, CDR1 is GTSNPN, CDR2 SVGIG (reference sequence). CDR3 size: 11 residues. CDR3 nucleotide sequence: TGTGCCCGGTGTTCCTACAATGAGCAGTTCTTC. As protein: CARCSYNEQFF.

The V and J genes are TRBV6-5 and TRBJ2-5, with 10 bases matching TRBD2. V shed 1 base and J 1 base; nucleotides not matched to a gene: 3. The CDR3 is 16 residues long. Germline loops: CDR1 MNHEY, CDR2 SVGAGI. Here the CDR3 DNA reads TGTGCCAGCAGTTACTGGGGACTAGCGACCCAAGAGACCCAGTACTTC. Protein: CASSYWGLATQETQYF.

This clone has just a few counts. The V and J genes are TRBV7-3 and TRBJ2-3; TRBD1 matches at 8 bases. This CDR3 is 14 amino acids long. The ends lost 5 bases at V and 4 bases at J; junction bases unmatched: 5. Germline CDR1 is SGHTA and CDR2 is FQGTGA. The CDR3 here is CASSPAGGSDTQYF. The CDR3 DNA is TGTGCCAGCAGCCCGGCAGGGGGCTCAGATACGCAGTATTTT.

This chain connects TRBV10-3 to TRBJ1-1; D not certain. CDR1 is ENHRY, CDR2 SYGVKD, per germline. The CDR3 has 12 amino acids. Trimming shortened V by 6 bases and J by 0 bases, and 5 bases separated the two germline ends. The CDR3 here is CAISQMNTEAFF. The CDR3 DNA follows: TGTGCCATCAGCCAAATGAACACTGAAGCTTTCTTT.

The chain carries TRBV7-9 and TRBJ1-5; TRBD1 aligns across 8 bases. The CDR3 has 15 amino acids. Germline V lookup: CDR1 SEHNR, CDR2 FQNEAQ (reference sequence). V lost 5 bases to trimming and J lost 2 bases; unmatched junction nucleotides: 5. The CDR3 DNA reads TGTGCCAGCAGCGCAGGGGGCGGGCGCAATCAGCCCCAGCATTTT. Protein sequence: CASSAGGGRNQPQHF. Supplemented by reference TRBV7-9 and TRBJ1-5, the full variable domain reads DTGVSQNPRHKITKRGQNVTFRCDPISEHNRLYWYRQTLGQGPEFLTYFQNEAQLEKSRLLSDRFSAERPKGSFSTLEIQRTEQGDSAMYLCASSAGGGRNQPQHFGDGTRLSIL.

The CDR3 is CASTGAGVYEQYF. In nucleotides, the CDR3 is TGTGCCAGCACTGGGGCGGGAGTCTACGAGCAGTACTTC. V and J are TRBV7-2 and TRBJ2-7; 7 bases line up with TRBD2. The CDR3 is 13 residues long. In germline, CDR1 is SGHTA, CDR2 FQGNSA. The V segment lost 7 bases and the J segment 3 bases; nucleotides outside the gene matches: 6.

A few counts support this clone. V is TRBV6-5 and J is TRBJ1-3, with a weak D call TRBD1 (6 bases). The CDR3 is made up of 15 amino acids. Trimming cost V 5 bases and J 2 bases, with 13 bases left between them. Looked up from germline, CDR1 is MNHEY and CDR2 is SVGAGI. CDR3 DNA: TGTGCCAGCAGTGCCCCCCCAGGGGCTGGAAACACCATATATTTT. Amino acid sequence: CASSAPPGAGNTIYF.

The chain recombines TRBV11-2 with TRBJ2-3; tentatively, D is TRBD2 (5 bases). The length of the CDR3 is 19 residues. Germline V gives CDR1 SGHAT, CDR2 FQNNGV. V gave up 2 bases and J gave up 0 bases, with 21 bases separating them. Here the CDR3 DNA reads TGTGCCAGCAGCTTATTCCCCTTCGCGGACTTGGCTAGCACAGATACGCAGTATTTT. This encodes CASSLFPFADLASTDTQYF.

The chain couples TRBV9 to TRBJ2-2; D might be TRBD2 (6 bases). V gave up 3 bases and J gave up 3 bases, with 12 bases separating them. CDR1 and CDR2 (germline): SGDLS, YYNGEE. This CDR3 contains 15 residues. The CDR3 DNA reads as TGTGCCAGCAGCGCTTTCGCGGGGTACACCGGGGAGCTGTTTTTT. This translates into CASSAFAGYTGELFF.

The V gene is TRBV7-9, the J gene TRBJ2-6; tentative D call: TRBD1 (6 bases). The ends were cut back, 5 bases at V and 0 bases at J, with 14 bases in the middle. Germline CDR1 reads SEHNR; CDR2 reads FQNEAQ (reference sequence). This CDR3 has 17 amino acids. The CDR3 spells CASSRQVPLSGANVLTF. CDR3 sequence (DNA): TGTGCCAGCAGCCGACAGGTTCCGCTCTCTGGGGCCAACGTCCTGACTTTC. The variable domain in full, completed from reference TRBV7-9 and TRBJ2-6, reads DTGVSQNPRHKITKRGQNVTFRCDPISEHNRLYWYRQTLGQGPEFLTYFQNEAQLEKSRLLSDRFSAERPKGSFSTLEIQRTEQGDSAMYLCASSRQVPLSGANVLTFGAGSRLTVL.

This clone came up once. The chain links TRBV7-2 to TRBJ1-1, with D hard to call. V lost 8 bases and J 0 bases, leaving 10 bases between the germline ends. Germline loops: CDR1 SGHTA, CDR2 FQGNSA. The CDR3 is made up of 13 amino acids. The DNA for the CDR3 is TGTGCCAGCGACAAGGCAATGAACACTGAAGCTTTCTTT. It codes for CASDKAMNTEAFF.

This clone has just a few counts. The chain combines TRBV7-9 with TRBJ2-1; D is perhaps TRBD1 (6 bases). The CDR3 has 16 amino acids. Trimming took 6 bases from V and 5 from J, leaving 20 bases between them. Germline loops: CDR1 SEHNR, CDR2 FQNEAQ (reference sequence). The chain's CDR3 is CASSTRPDSQDNEQFF. The CDR3 DNA reads as TGTGCCAGCAGTACCCGACCGGACAGCCAAGACAATGAGCAGTTCTTC.

The chain recombines TRBV15 with TRBJ1-5; no firm D call. Trimming removed 1 base from V and 2 bases from J, with 12 bases in between. The CDR3 runs 16 residues. Germline CDR1 LNHNV, CDR2 YYDKDF (reference sequence). The CDR3 sequence is CATSRGEVVGNQPQHF. In DNA, the CDR3 is TGTGCCACCAGCAGAGGAGAGGTTGTCGGCAATCAGCCCCAGCATTTT.

The rearrangement uses TRBV9 and TRBJ1-5; perhaps TRBD1 as D (5 bases). V lost 2 bases to trimming and J lost 6 bases, with 12 bases between them. Germline V gene sequence: CDR1 SGDLS, CDR2 YYNGEE. The CDR3 contains 14 residues. The chain's CDR3 is CASSVQGLGQPQHF. CDR3 DNA sequence: TGTGCCAGCAGCGTCCAGGGATTAGGTCAGCCCCAGCATTTT. Full variable domain (remainder filled in from reference TRBV9 and TRBJ1-5): DSGVTQTPKHLITATGQRVTLRCSPRSGDLSVYWYQQSLDQGLQFLIQYYNGEERAKGNILERFSAQQFPDLHSELNLSSLELGDSALYFCASSVQGLGQPQHFGDGTRLSIL.

This chain uses TRBV6-1 with TRBJ1-3; D possibly corresponds to TRBD1 (6 bases). The CDR3 is 15 amino acids. The germline V and J ends were trimmed by 6 bases and 3 bases, with 15 bases remaining between them. Germline loops: CDR1 MNHNS, CDR2 SASEGT. The CDR3 here is CASSGDTGFGNTIYF. The CDR3 DNA sequence: TGTGCCAGCAGCGGCGACACAGGGTTTGGAAACACCATATATTTT.

The chain's CDR3 is CASSRGLNEKLFF. CDR3 bases: TGTGCCAGCAGCCGGGGGTTAAATGAAAAACTGTTTTTT. The chain couples TRBV6-5 to TRBJ1-4; TRBD1 might be the D (5 bases). Germline V gene sequence: CDR1 MNHEY, CDR2 SVGAGI. Trimming removed 6 bases at V and 5 bases at J, with 10 bases between. The CDR3 contains 13 residues.

The rearrangement uses TRBV7-2 and TRBJ1-1; TRBD1 matches at 7 bases. Looked up from germline, CDR1 is SGHTA and CDR2 is FQGNSA. Unmatched junction bases numbered 7, after V lost 2 bases and J lost 4 bases. This CDR3 has 15 amino acids. For the CDR3, the DNA is TGTGCCAGCAGCTTATTACCGGGGACAGTCACTGAAGCTTTCTTT. This translates into CASSLLPGTVTEAFF.

This clone has just one count. This sequence joins TRBV29-1 and TRBJ2-1; 14 bases map to TRBD2. This CDR3 is built from 15 residues. The junction had 6 bases not matched to a gene; V was cut back by 4 bases and J by 7 bases. CDR1 and CDR2 from the germline V gene are SQVTM and ANQGSEA. The CDR3 DNA reads as TGCAGCGTTGCGTCCCGACTAGCGGGAGGGAATGAGCAGTTCTTC. Amino acids: CSVASRLAGGNEQFF.

This chain links TRBV27 with TRBJ2-2; weak D call: TRBD2 (7 bases). The CDR3 extends over 16 amino acids. The germline V gene has CDR1 MNHEY and CDR2 SMNVEV (reference sequence). The V and J ends lost 2 bases and 3 bases respectively, with 13 bases between them. The CDR3 DNA reads TGTGCCAGCAGTTTAGTAGGGGGGGGTGACACCGGGGAGCTGTTTTTT. This encodes CASSLVGGGDTGELFF.

The chain recombines TRBV6-5 with TRBJ1-1, with D unresolved. CDR1 MNHEY and CDR2 SVGAGI come from the germline V gene. The CDR3 spans 13 residues. V lost 4 bases and J 1 base, leaving 7 bases between the germline ends. CDR3 nucleotide sequence: TGTGCCAGCAGTTGGGAGAAGAACACTGAAGCTTTCTTT. Translation gives CASSWEKNTEAFF.

V gene TRBV6-1 combines with J gene TRBJ2-2, with D possibly being TRBD2 (6 bases). The CDR3 has 14 amino acids. The germline V gene encodes CDR1 MNHNS and CDR2 SASEGT. Between the trimmed V and J ends, which lost 3 bases and 7 bases, there was a span of 12 bases. CDR3 sequence (DNA): TGTGCCAGCAGTGAGGAGGGGTGGGTCGGGGAGCTGTTTTTT. Protein product: CASSEEGWVGELFF.